Listed below are T cell receptor beta chains from one sample, sequenced in a study of blood T cells in healthy people across ages. TCRdb itself ran the 5' RACE reads through MiXCR, one entry per CDR3 protein. The sample yields 550,000 to 600,000 distinct CDR3 sequences, 25% to 30% seen once. Material: blood. These TCRs come from a woman aged 65 to 85 in good health. Both conserved end residues are part of each CDR3. The D gene is left open where the match is weak. Clone size appears in some rows only: once, few, many, or a class for an expanded clone.

j_call | clone_size | v_call | d_call | cdr3_aa | cdr3_nt
TRBJ1-1 | few | TRBV7-9 | TRBD1 | CASSLAGQRAFF | TGTGCCAGCAGCTTAGCGGGACAGAGAGCTTTCTTT
TRBJ2-5 | few | TRBV5-1 | . | CASSFNPSQETQYF | TGCGCCAGCAGCTTTAACCCATCTCAAGAGACCCAGTACTTC
TRBJ1-5 | . | TRBV7-9 | . | CASSFSNNNPGPQHF | TGTGCCAGCAGCTTTTCCAATAATAACCCGGGGCCCCAGCATTTT
TRBJ2-5 | . | TRBV6-1 | . | CATPSRLETQYF | TGTGCCACCCCTTCGCGGTTAGAGACCCAGTACTTC
TRBJ2-1 | few | TRBV20-1 | TRBD1 | CSARDGTDYNEQFF | TGCAGTGCTAGAGATGGGACAGACTACAATGAGCAGTTCTTC
TRBJ1-5 | . | TRBV30 | . | CAWSPESNQPQHF | TGTGCCTGGAGTCCCGAGAGCAATCAGCCCCAGCATTTT
TRBJ1-1 | few | TRBV5-5 | . | CASSPSQGFIYGSEAFF | TGTGCCAGCAGCCCATCACAGGGATTCATCTATGGGTCTGAAGCTTTCTTT
TRBJ1-2 | few | TRBV18 | . | CASSPQGSGGYTF | TGTGCCAGCTCACCACAGGGTTCAGGTGGCTACACCTTC
TRBJ2-1 | . | TRBV2 | TRBD2 | CASSGAGGPNEQFF | TGTGCCAGCAGTGGGGCGGGGGGGCCGAATGAGCAGTTCTTC
TRBJ1-2 | . | TRBV2 | . | CARTEANYGYTF | TGTGCCAGGACAGAAGCTAACTATGGCTACACCTTC